A single sample is the source of the 24 T cell receptor beta chains below, sequenced in a study of T cells in Graves' hyperthyroidism and ophthalmopathy. The TCR beta CDR3 regions underwent amplification using RNA transcripts as the source. RT-PCR in the first round (using the HTBI primer set) targeted the TCR CDR3. TCRdb processed the multiplex PCR reads anew with MiXCR; each CDR3 protein has one entry. In the table there are under 400,000 distinct CDR3 sequences, 20% to 30% of which are singletons. Sequenced sample: blood. The source is a man aged 50-60 years with Graves' hyperthyroidism.

This clonotype was detected many times. This chain joins TRBV7-8 and TRBJ2-3; unclear D gene. Trimming left V 5 bases short and J 9 bases short, with 15 bases between. The CDR3 loop spans 13 amino acids. Germline V gene lookup returns CDR1 SGHVS and CDR2 FQNEAQ. CDR3 in DNA: TGTGCCAGCAGCGATTGGACCCTTAACACGCAGTATTTT. It specifies CASSDWTLNTQYF.

There are a few counts of this clonotype. The CDR3 region has the DNA TGTGCCATCAGTGTTGACTATAGCAATCAGCCCCAGCATTTT. This gives the protein CAISVDYSNQPQHF. The chain links TRBV10-3 to TRBJ1-5; D is undetermined. V was trimmed by 4 bases and J by 0 bases, leaving 7 bases between them. From germline, CDR1 is ENHRY and CDR2 SYGVKD. The CDR3 extends over 14 amino acids.

This clonotype was detected a few times. V and J are TRBV29-1 and TRBJ1-2; the D is unclear. Trimming left V 4 bases short and J 6 bases short, with 15 bases between. The CDR3 has 13 residues. Germline values: CDR1 SQVTM, CDR2 ANQGSEA. This CDR3 is CSVVDSLSHGYTF. The CDR3 nucleotides are TGCAGCGTTGTGGACTCCCTGTCCCATGGCTACACCTTC.

This rearrangement joins TRBV6-2 or TRBV6-3 to TRBJ1-6, with a tentative D call TRBD1 (6 bases). V shed 8 bases and J shed 3 bases, with 11 bases lying between them. Germline CDR1 is MNHEY and CDR2 is SVGEGT. CDR3 length: 14 residues. The CDR3 coding sequence is TGTGCCAGCGGGGGGGGCGGCTATAATTCACCCCTCCACTTT. It codes for CASGGGGYNSPLHF.

This sequence joins TRBV2 and TRBJ1-4; maybe TRBD1 (5 bases). V lost 10 bases to trimming and J lost 8 bases, with 20 bases between them. The germline CDR1 and CDR2 sequences are SNHLY and FYNNEI. The CDR3 sequence is 14 residues long. CDR3 DNA sequence: TGTGCCACCGCGCGGCCCCGGGAGGGGGAAAAACTGTTTTTT. Protein product: CATARPREGEKLFF.

This clonotype was recorded many times. DNA for the CDR3: TGTGCCAGCAGCGGGCCGGGGTGGTCCCCCCCGAGCCCAGATACGCAGTATTTT. Translation: CASSGPGWSPPSPDTQYF. V gene TRBV7-2 combines with J gene TRBJ2-3; D possibly corresponds to TRBD2 (5 bases). Germline CDR1 SGHTA, CDR2 FQGNSA. V lost 5 bases to trimming and J lost 4 bases, with 25 bases between them. This CDR3 comprises 18 residues.

This clonotype was counted a single time. This chain links TRBV11-3 with TRBJ2-3, with 12 bases that match TRBD2. Germline-derived CDR1 and CDR2 are SGHNT and YENEEA. V was clipped by 1 base and J by 4 bases; unmatched bases: 6. This CDR3 has 17 amino acids. The CDR3 sequence is CASSLAGLAGWADTQYF. The CDR3 nucleotides read TGTGCCAGCAGCTTAGCTGGACTAGCGGGATGGGCAGATACGCAGTATTTT. The entire variable domain, with the rest obtained from reference TRBV11-3 and TRBJ2-3, is as follows: EAGVVQSPRYKIIEKKQPVAFWCNPISGHNTLYWYLQNLGQGPELLIRYENEEAVDDSQLPKDRFSAERLKGVDSTLKIQPAELGDSAVYLCASSLAGLAGWADTQYFGPGTRLTVL.

For the CDR3, the DNA is TGCAGTGCTAGACCCCGAAGGGACACTGAAGCTTTCTTT. Its translation: CSARPRRDTEAFF. V gene TRBV20-1 combines with J gene TRBJ1-1; D is unclear. The germline CDR1 and CDR2 sequences are DFQATT and SNEGSKA (reference sequence). V gave up 2 bases and J gave up 3 bases, with 10 bases separating them. The CDR3 has 13 residues.

V is TRBV7-2 and J is TRBJ1-3; tentatively, D is TRBD1 (5 bases). Per germline, CDR1 SGHTA and CDR2 FQGNSA. Trimming removed 3 bases at V and 0 bases at J, with 12 bases between. The CDR3 is 16 amino acids. The CDR3, as DNA: TGTGCCAGCAGCTTCTATGGGGGAAGCTCTGGAAACACCATATATTTT. It translates to CASSFYGGSSGNTIYF.

Only a few counts were recorded for this clonotype. This rearrangement joins TRBV2 to TRBJ2-2, with 10 bases fitting TRBD2. The CDR3 extends over 16 amino acids. CDR1 and CDR2 from the germline V gene are SNHLY and FYNNEI. V shed 2 bases, J shed 3 bases, and the junction held 3 bases outside the gene matches. The CDR3 DNA reads as TGTGCCAGCAGTGAAAGGCTAGCGGGAGACACCGGGGAGCTGTTTTTT. It codes for CASSERLAGDTGELFF.

This clonotype was seen only a few times. The junction differs from germline at one of its ends, possibly a read error. The CDR3 coding sequence is TGTGCTAGCAGCGGTAGCGGGAGGGCGTCCTACAATGAGCAGTTCTTC. Encoded protein: CASSGSGRASYNEQFF. The V call is TRBV7-7, the J call TRBJ2-1; 11 nucleotides align to TRBD2. In germline, CDR1 is SSHAT, CDR2 FNYEAQ (reference sequence). This CDR3 contains 16 residues.

The chain is built from TRBV5-6 and TRBJ2-5; D might be TRBD1 (5 bases). V was pared by 0 bases and J by 5 bases, with 14 bases between. The CDR3 has 15 residues. Germline V gene sequence: CDR1 SGHDT, CDR2 YYEEEE. The CDR3 loop reads CASSLVGIGVETQYF. CDR3 DNA sequence: TGTGCCAGCAGCTTGGTTGGTATAGGGGTCGAGACCCAGTACTTC.

V and J are TRBV7-3 and TRBJ1-3; D is undetermined. The CDR3 length is 13 residues. In germline, CDR1 is SGHTA, CDR2 FQGTGA. V dropped 4 bases and J dropped 3 bases, with 7 bases sitting between them. Here the CDR3 DNA reads TGTGCCAGCAGCTCGCAGATTGGAAACACCATATATTTT. It codes for CASSSQIGNTIYF.

The chain uses TRBV7-9 and TRBJ2-7; TRBD1 agrees at 8 bases. The CDR3 loop spans 15 amino acids. Losses at the gene ends were 3 bases for V and 12 bases for J; bases not matched to a gene: 16. Germline loops: CDR1 SEHNR, CDR2 FQNEAQ (reference sequence). Written as DNA, the CDR3 is TGTGCCAGCAGCTTGGGACTTCCGGGACAGGAGACGACGTACTTC. Translated: CASSLGLPGQETTYF. The full variable domain, completed using reference TRBV7-9 and TRBJ2-7, is DTGVSQNPRHKITKRGQNVTFRCDPISEHNRLYWYRQTLGQGPEFLTYFQNEAQLEKSRLLSDRFSAERPKGSFSTLEIQRTEQGDSAMYLCASSLGLPGQETTYFGPGTRLTVT.

This clonotype was recorded many times. The V gene is TRBV6-1, the J gene TRBJ2-1, with 16 bases matching TRBD2. In germline, CDR1 is MNHNS, CDR2 SASEGT. This CDR3 contains 18 residues. V shed 5 bases, J shed 4 bases, and the junction held 8 bases outside the gene matches. CDR3 loop: CASSRTGLAGGPYNEQFF. The CDR3 coding sequence is TGTGCCAGCAGTAGAACGGGACTAGCGGGAGGGCCTTACAATGAGCAGTTCTTC.

This clonotype was picked up many times. The rearrangement joins TRBV28 to TRBJ1-1; 7 bases are shared with TRBD1. Germline-derived CDR1 and CDR2 are MDHEN and SYDVKM. The CDR3 has 15 amino acids. The V and J ends lost 3 bases and 1 base, in that order; junction bases with no gene match: 5. CDR3 DNA: TGTGCCAGCAGTTTCCCAGGGGGGGGGAACACTGAAGCTTTCTTT. It yields the protein CASSFPGGGNTEAFF.

This sequence joins TRBV7-2 and TRBJ1-6; 9 bases are shared with TRBD1. The CDR3 spans 15 residues. Germline lookup yields CDR1 SGHTA and CDR2 FQGNSA. With V trimmed by 1 base and J by 8 bases, 3 bases remained unmatched. The DNA of the CDR3 is TGTGCCAGCAGCTTAGTTCGGACAGGGGATTCACCCCTCCACTTT. This sequence encodes CASSLVRTGDSPLHF.

The chain recombines TRBV7-2 with TRBJ2-7, with 7 bases identical to TRBD2. Germline V gene data show CDR1 as SGHTA and CDR2 as FQGNSA. With 5 bases clipped from V and 6 bases from J, the junction kept 10 bases outside the gene matches. The CDR3 is 14 residues long. The CDR3 DNA reads as TGTGCCAGCAGCCCTCTTGCGCTAGCGGCCGAGCAGTACTTC. It codes for CASSPLALAAEQYF.

This clonotype was counted between two and nine times. This chain links TRBV10-1 with TRBJ2-1, with 13 bases lining up with TRBD2. The CDR3 has 16 residues. V trimming: 6 bases; J trimming: 7 bases; junction bases outside the gene matches: 9. Germline lookup yields CDR1 WNHNN and CDR2 SYGVQD (reference sequence). DNA of the CDR3: TGCGCCAGCAGCAAGGGACTAGCGGGAAGAAGGAATGAGCAGTTCTTC. Its protein is CASSKGLAGRRNEQFF.

The rearrangement joins TRBV28 to TRBJ2-3; TRBD2 matches 12 bases. CDR1 is MDHEN, CDR2 SYDVKM, per germline. Unmatched junction bases numbered 14, after V lost 0 bases and J lost 10 bases. The CDR3 consists of 18 residues. The CDR3 spells CASSLWGGLAGSQGAQYF. CDR3 bases: TGTGCCAGCAGTTTATGGGGAGGACTAGCGGGGTCTCAGGGTGCGCAGTATTTT.

The V gene is TRBV6-1, the J gene TRBJ2-1; D is ambiguous. Trimming removed 5 bases from V and 4 bases from J, with 12 bases in between. The germline V gene encodes CDR1 MNHNS and CDR2 SASEGT. This CDR3 has 14 amino acids. The CDR3 DNA follows: TGTGCCAGCAGTAGAGGACCCCAGTACAATGAGCAGTTCTTC. Protein product: CASSRGPQYNEQFF.

The chain recombines TRBV2 with TRBJ1-4, with 7 bases fitting TRBD1. The junction had 6 bases not matched to a gene; V was cut back by 7 bases and J by 4 bases. The CDR3 runs 14 residues. Germline values: CDR1 SNHLY, CDR2 FYNNEI. As DNA, the CDR3 is TGTGCCAGCAACAACAGGGGTGGTAATGAAAAACTGTTTTTT. Its translation: CASNNRGGNEKLFF.

The chain links TRBV29-1 to TRBJ2-7, with 7 bases identical to TRBD1. The J call may be in error: the DNA end matches TRBJ2-1 better. From germline, CDR1 is SQVTM and CDR2 ANQGSEA. The CDR3 sequence is 12 residues long. CDR3 region: CSVRDSSYEQFF. CDR3 in DNA: TGCAGCGTTCGGGACAGCTCCTACGAGCAGTTCTTC.

The CDR3 protein is CASSLPGTEHGYTF. The DNA for the CDR3 is TGTGCCAGCAGCTTACCCGGGACAGAACATGGCTACACCTTC. The chain employs TRBV7-3 and TRBJ1-2, with TRBD1 matching 7 bases. The CDR3 is 14 residues long. The germline V gene has CDR1 SGHTA and CDR2 FQGTGA. The ends lost 2 bases at V and 6 bases at J; junction bases unmatched: 6.